This T cell receptor (beta chain) came from a study of cytomegalovirus exposure and HLA in healthy donors. General study results and limits: Within an earlier analysis, most TCR beta V segments proved productive either about 87% or about 30% of the time.

Both 60 Vbeta primers and 13 Jbeta primers went into the PCR. Methods used by the authors: A follow-up analysis tallied around 80 million unique TCR beta chains, some 11 million shared. Produced via immunoSEQ multiplex PCR; TCRdb's table is partial and in-frame only. The V and J calls and clone size were taken over from that table, and D and trimming were inferred from the DNA. This sample has around 33,000 clones, with roughly 90% found just once. This CDR3 contains 13 residues. V lost 3 bases, J lost 4 bases, and 0 bases stayed unmatched. CDR1 and CDR2 (germline): MRHNA, SNTAGT. To note about this clone: What it binds is not known.

The chain recombines TRBV6-4 with TRBJ2-1; TRBD2 matches 7 bases. Source material: PBMCs. The sequence was collected from a woman under 30 in good health and CMV-seronegative. The CDR3 coding sequence is TGTGCCAGCAGTGAGCGGGAGTACAATGAGCAGTTCTTC. Translation gives CASSEREYNEQFF.